The 25 T cell receptor beta chains in this list originate from one sample, sequenced in a study of vaccination and CD4 T cells after COVID-19. These TCRs' antigens remain unknown. Treatment noted: approximately nine-day PBMC culture with coronavirus spike peptide pools or control peptides (ViraFEST assay). Sequencing of cultured CD4+ T cell DNA used the Oncomine TCR Beta short-read assay. TCRdb reprocessed the PCR reads with MiXCR, giving one entry per CDR3 protein. The sample carries more than 10,000 distinct CDR3 sequences, over 60% recorded once. The sample was CD4+ T cells from blood, cultured in vitro, taken before SARS-CoV-2 vaccination. The receptors shown here come from a human donor who had recovered from COVID-19.

This clonotype has a handful of counts. The chain uses TRBV20-1 and TRBJ2-3; the D is unclear. The V gene lost 8 bases and the J gene lost 5 bases, with 8 bases spanning the gap. CDR3 size: 10 residues. CDR1 is DFQATT and CDR2 is SNEGSKA in the germline V gene (reference sequence). CDR3 in DNA: TGCAGTAACAACAGAGATACGCAGTATTTT. It yields the protein CSNNRDTQYF.

This chain connects TRBV4-2 to TRBJ1-6; tentatively, D is TRBD1 (6 bases). Per the germline V gene, CDR1 is LGHNA and CDR2 is YNFKEQ. Trimming left V 4 bases short and J 7 bases short, with 17 bases between. The CDR3 covers 16 residues. CDR3 amino acids: CASSREQGQGNSPLHF. The DNA of the CDR3 is TGTGCCAGCAGCCGTGAACAGGGCCAGGGGAATTCACCCCTCCACTTT.

The J gene is TRBJ1-2, the V gene TRBV10-3; TRBD1 is a possible D gene (5 bases). There are 16 residues in the CDR3. Trimming removed 6 bases at V and 4 bases at J, with 21 bases between. Germline CDR1 and CDR2: ENHRY and SYGVKD. CDR3 coding DNA: TGTGCCATCAGCGAGAGGGGACTTCCCCCGACCTATGGCTACACCTTC. Translation: CAISERGLPPTYGYTF.

This clonotype was counted between two and nine times. This chain joins TRBV2 and TRBJ1-2; no reliable D call. The germline V and J ends were trimmed by 10 bases and 4 bases, with 16 bases remaining between them. The CDR3 has 13 residues. Germline V lookup: CDR1 SNHLY, CDR2 FYNNEI. The CDR3 spells CATMEGLFYGYTF. The CDR3 DNA sequence: TGTGCCACAATGGAGGGCCTATTCTATGGCTACACCTTC.

The chain uses TRBV30 and TRBJ1-5; D is undetermined. The CDR3 covers 13 residues. Trimming left V 2 bases short and J 0 bases short, with 5 bases between. Looked up from germline, CDR1 is GTSNPN and CDR2 is SVGIG (reference sequence). The CDR3 bases are TGTGCCTGGAGTACCGATAGCAATCAGCCCCAGCATTTT. It codes for CAWSTDSNQPQHF.

The rearrangement uses TRBV6-1 and TRBJ1-6, with D unclear. Germline V gene lookup returns CDR1 MNHNS and CDR2 SASEGT. Trimming left V 9 bases short and J 5 bases short, with 14 bases between. The CDR3 consists of 14 residues. The chain's CDR3 is CASNTAGNNSPLHF. The CDR3 DNA reads TGTGCCAGTAATACCGCCGGGAATAATTCACCCCTCCACTTT.

The V gene is TRBV7-2, the J gene TRBJ2-7; the D gene is possibly TRBD1 (6 bases). The CDR3 totals 15 residues. CDR1 is SGHTA and CDR2 is FQGNSA in the germline V gene. V lost 3 bases, J lost 2 bases, and 14 bases lay in between. The CDR3 DNA follows: TGTGCCAGCAGCTTCGGGCAGGGGCCAACCTACGAGCAGTACTTC. This encodes CASSFGQGPTYEQYF.

The chain couples TRBV12-3 or TRBV12-4 to TRBJ1-5; D remains ambiguous. With 3 bases removed from V and 5 bases from J, the gap between germline ends came to 5 bases. CDR3 size: 12 residues. DNA for the CDR3: TGTGCCAGCAGTTTTGGTGATCAGCCCCAGCATTTT. This gives the protein CASSFGDQPQHF.

This clonotype was recorded a few times. V is TRBV27 and J is TRBJ1-2; no clear D. Germline loops: CDR1 MNHEY, CDR2 SMNVEV (reference sequence). V dropped 2 bases and J dropped 5 bases, with 9 bases sitting between them. The CDR3 runs 13 residues. CDR3 DNA sequence: TGTGCCAGCAGTTTACTAAGAGTATATGGCTACACCTTC. Its translation: CASSLLRVYGYTF.

The rearrangement uses TRBV10-3 and TRBJ1-2; D unclear. This CDR3 is 14 amino acids long. The V end was cut by 2 bases, the J end by 1 base, with 8 bases between. Germline assignment: CDR1 ENHRY and CDR2 SYGVKD. CDR3 sequence (DNA): TGTGCCATCAGTGAGGGTACTGGTAACTATGGCTACACCTTC. This encodes CAISEGTGNYGYTF.

This chain uses TRBV6-1 with TRBJ1-5; D unresolved. Trimming took 3 bases from V and 2 from J, leaving 2 bases between them. The length of the CDR3 is 12 residues. Germline CDR1 and CDR2: MNHNS and SASEGT. As DNA, the CDR3 is TGTGCCAGCAGTGATCGCAATCAGCCCCAGCATTTT. Translation: CASSDRNQPQHF.

Of note for this clonotype: Germline is not matched at one junction end, which may reflect a read error. The rearrangement uses TRBV20-1 and TRBJ2-7; a weak D match, TRBD1 (5 bases). Germline CDR1 reads DFQATT; CDR2 reads SNEGSKA (reference sequence). The CDR3 totals 14 residues. CDR3 DNA sequence: TGCAGTGCTAGAACCCCGACAGACTCCGACGAGCAGTACTTC. Its protein is CSARTPTDSDEQYF.

The J gene is TRBJ1-3, the V gene TRBV11-3, with TRBD1 as a possible D gene (6 bases). Looked up from germline, CDR1 is SGHNT and CDR2 is YENEEA. V lost 5 bases to trimming and J lost 0 bases, with 8 bases between them. The length of the CDR3 is 14 residues. The CDR3 coding sequence is TGTGCCAGCAGCGTAGGGGGCTCTGGAAACACCATATATTTT. This translates into CASSVGGSGNTIYF.

The gene calls are TRBV20-1 and TRBJ1-2, with 7 bases that match TRBD1. The germline gives CDR1 DFQATT, CDR2 SNEGSKA (reference sequence). V lost 3 bases and J lost 1; bases outside the gene matches: 8. The CDR3 covers 15 residues. The CDR3 DNA is TGCAGTGCTAGGGTCGTTGCAGGGGGTAACTATGGCTACACCTTC. Its protein product is CSARVVAGGNYGYTF.

In this sample, this clonotype turned up a few times. The chain links TRBV6-2 or TRBV6-3 to TRBJ2-5, with D possibly matching TRBD1 (6 bases). Germline V gene data show CDR1 as MNHEY and CDR2 as SVGEGT. This CDR3 is built from 13 residues. The V end lost 4 bases, the J end lost 4 bases, and 10 bases lay between the germline ends. CDR3 region: CASSSGGGETQYF. CDR3 DNA sequence: TGTGCCAGCAGTTCTGGGGGCGGAGAGACCCAGTACTTC.

This chain joins TRBV28 and TRBJ2-5; D remains unclear. V was clipped by 5 bases and J by 1 base, with 11 bases between them. Germline V CDR1 and CDR2: MDHEN, SYDVKM. The CDR3 contains 14 residues. The CDR3 sequence is CASSPLITQETQYF. For the CDR3, the DNA is TGTGCCAGCAGTCCGTTGATCACCCAAGAGACCCAGTACTTC.

This clonotype has a handful of counts. This chain's CDR3 is CASEGQGNTEAFF. In DNA, the CDR3 is TGTGCCAGTGAGGGACAGGGGAACACTGAAGCTTTCTTT. The chain has TRBV19 and TRBJ1-1; TRBD1 matches 9 bases. The V and J ends lost 8 bases and 1 base, in that order; junction bases with no gene match: 2. The germline gives CDR1 LNHDA, CDR2 SQIVND (reference sequence). The CDR3 extends over 13 amino acids. Complete variable domain (other parts from reference TRBV19 and TRBJ1-1): DGGITQSPKYLFRKEGQNVTLSCEQNLNHDAMYWYRQDPGQGLRLIYYSQIVNDFQKGDIAEGYSVSREKKESFPLTVTSAQKNPTAFYLCASEGQGNTEAFFGQGTRLTVV.

The rearrangement uses TRBV12-3 or TRBV12-4 and TRBJ2-5, with D unresolved. With 6 bases removed from V and 3 bases from J, the gap between germline ends came to 8 bases. CDR3 length equals 12 residues. CDR3 coding DNA: TGTGCCAGCAGCTTCTCCGAAGAGACCCAGTACTTC. This gives the protein CASSFSEETQYF.

The chain has TRBV28 and TRBJ2-6; no clear D gene. CDR3 size: 15 residues. Per the germline V gene, CDR1 is MDHEN and CDR2 is SYDVKM. Trimming took 5 bases from V and 0 from J, leaving 8 bases between them. The CDR3 DNA reads as TGTGCCAGCAGTACCTCGGGCTCTGGGGCCAACGTCCTGACTTTC. This encodes CASSTSGSGANVLTF.

The V and J genes are TRBV20-1 and TRBJ2-7; D not certain. This CDR3 is built from 10 residues. CDR1 DFQATT and CDR2 SNEGSKA come from the germline V gene (reference sequence). V dropped 6 bases and J dropped 7 bases, with 10 bases sitting between them. The CDR3 region is CSATLREQYF. The CDR3 bases are TGCAGTGCCACCCTGAGGGAGCAGTACTTC.

The gene calls are TRBV5-5 and TRBJ1-3; the D is unclear. The CDR3 has 14 residues. Trimming stripped 7 bases from V and 7 bases from J, with 18 bases between. In germline, CDR1 is SGHKS, CDR2 YYEKEE (reference sequence). The CDR3 nucleotides read TGTGCCAGCTCCTTGTCGGGAACGGAGAACACCATATATTTT. It specifies CASSLSGTENTIYF. Variable domain in full (rest from reference TRBV5-5 and TRBJ1-3): DAGVTQSPTHLIKTRGQQVTLRCSPISGHKSVSWYQQVLGQGPQFIFQYYEKEERGRGNFPDRFSARQFPNYSSELNVNALLLGDSALYLCASSLSGTENTIYFGEGSWLTVV.

This clonotype came up a few times. The J gene is TRBJ1-6, the V gene TRBV20-1, with 9 bases lining up with TRBD1. The germline V gene has CDR1 DFQATT and CDR2 SNEGSKA (reference sequence). This CDR3 spans 15 amino acids. V shed 5 bases and J 7 bases; nucleotides not matched to a gene: 9. This CDR3 reads CSAYGQGTANSPLHF. CDR3 sequence (DNA): TGCAGTGCTTATGGACAGGGGACCGCAAATTCACCCCTCCACTTT.

This clonotype was seen a single time. V is TRBV20-1 and J is TRBJ1-1; perhaps TRBD1 as D (6 bases). Germline V gene sequence: CDR1 DFQATT, CDR2 SNEGSKA (reference sequence). Trimming took off 0 bases at V and 8 bases at J, with 16 bases between the two ends. The CDR3 is 14 residues long. CDR3 loop: CSARDGTGGEEAFF. The CDR3 DNA follows: TGCAGTGCTAGAGACGGTACGGGGGGCGAAGAAGCTTTCTTT.

The genes are TRBV2 and TRBJ1-2; a weak D match, TRBD1 (5 bases). Germline V gives CDR1 SNHLY, CDR2 FYNNEI. CDR3 length: 13 amino acids. V lost 6 bases, J lost 8 bases, and 16 bases lay in between. The CDR3 sequence is CASREGTSRGYTF. The CDR3 DNA follows: TGTGCCAGCAGGGAGGGGACCTCGAGGGGCTACACCTTC. The full variable domain, its missing parts supplied by reference TRBV2 and TRBJ1-2, is EPEVTQTPSHQVTQMGQEVILRCVPISNHLYFYWYRQILGQKVEFLVSFYNNEISEKSEIFDDQFSVERPDGSNFTLKIRSTKLEDSAMYFCASREGTSRGYTFGSGTRLTVV.

The V call is TRBV20-1, the J call TRBJ1-2, with D hard to call. CDR3 length: 15 residues. Germline CDR1 reads DFQATT; CDR2 reads SNEGSKA (reference sequence). V was cut by 3 bases and J by 8 bases, with 22 bases left in between. CDR3 nucleotides: TGCAGTGCTAGCCGATACGCGGACCCGGGAGGCGGCTACACCTTC. Translating it yields CSASRYADPGGGYTF.